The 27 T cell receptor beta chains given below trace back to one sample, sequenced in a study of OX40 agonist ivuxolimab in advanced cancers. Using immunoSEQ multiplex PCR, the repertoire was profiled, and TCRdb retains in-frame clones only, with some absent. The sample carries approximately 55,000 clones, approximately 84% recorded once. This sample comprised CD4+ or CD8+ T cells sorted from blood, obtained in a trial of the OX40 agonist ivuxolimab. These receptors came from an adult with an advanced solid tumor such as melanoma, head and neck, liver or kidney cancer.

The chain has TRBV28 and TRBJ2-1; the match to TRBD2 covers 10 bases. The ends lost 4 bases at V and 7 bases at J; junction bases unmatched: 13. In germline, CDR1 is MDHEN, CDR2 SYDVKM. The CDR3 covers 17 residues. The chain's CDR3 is CASSSLSLAGVRNEQFF. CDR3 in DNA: TGTGCCAGCAGTTCACTCTCTCTAGCGGGAGTTAGGAATGAGCAGTTCTTC.

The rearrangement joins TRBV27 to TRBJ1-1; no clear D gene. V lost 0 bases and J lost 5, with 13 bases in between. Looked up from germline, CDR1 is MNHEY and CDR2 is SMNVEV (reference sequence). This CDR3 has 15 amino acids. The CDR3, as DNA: TGTGCCAGCAGTTTATCCAGGAGGTTGGGGACTGAAGCTTTCTTT. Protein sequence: CASSLSRRLGTEAFF.

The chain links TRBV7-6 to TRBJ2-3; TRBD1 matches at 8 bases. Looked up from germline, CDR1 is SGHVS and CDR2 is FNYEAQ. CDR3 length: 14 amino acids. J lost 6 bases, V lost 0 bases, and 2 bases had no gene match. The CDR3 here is CASSLATGADTQYF. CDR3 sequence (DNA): TGTGCCAGCAGCTTAGCGACAGGGGCGGATACGCAGTATTTT.

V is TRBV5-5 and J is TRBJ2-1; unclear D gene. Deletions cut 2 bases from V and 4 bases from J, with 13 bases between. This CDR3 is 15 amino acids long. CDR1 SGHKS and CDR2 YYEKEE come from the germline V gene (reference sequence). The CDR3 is CASSFYTLDYNEQFF. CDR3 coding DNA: TGTGCCAGCAGCTTCTATACTCTAGATTACAATGAGCAGTTCTTC.

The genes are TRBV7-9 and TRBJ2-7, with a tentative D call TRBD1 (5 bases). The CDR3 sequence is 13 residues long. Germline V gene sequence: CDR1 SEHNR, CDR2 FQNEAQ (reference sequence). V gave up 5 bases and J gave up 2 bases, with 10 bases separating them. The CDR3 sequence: CASSPLGPYEQYF. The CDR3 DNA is TGTGCCAGCAGCCCTTTGGGGCCCTACGAGCAGTACTTC.

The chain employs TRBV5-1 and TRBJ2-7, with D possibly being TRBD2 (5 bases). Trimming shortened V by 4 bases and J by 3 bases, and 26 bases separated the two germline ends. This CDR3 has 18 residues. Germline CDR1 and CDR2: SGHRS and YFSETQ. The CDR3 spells CASSPRRSGLFSGYEQYF. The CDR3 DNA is TGCGCCAGCAGCCCCCGTAGGAGCGGTCTCTTTTCGGGCTACGAGCAGTACTTC.

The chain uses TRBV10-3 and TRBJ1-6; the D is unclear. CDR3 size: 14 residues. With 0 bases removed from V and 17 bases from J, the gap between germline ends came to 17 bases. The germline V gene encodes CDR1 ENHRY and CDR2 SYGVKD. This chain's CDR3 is CAISESTTVAEIHF. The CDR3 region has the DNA TGTGCCATCAGTGAGTCGACCACCGTGGCTGAAATCCACTTT.

In DNA form, the CDR3 reads TGTGCCAGCAGCCCACAGGTCCGAATTGAAAAACTGTTTTTT. This encodes CASSPQVRIEKLFF. The chain uses TRBV27 and TRBJ1-4; possibly TRBD1 for D (5 bases). This CDR3 region has 14 residues. CDR1 is MNHEY and CDR2 is SMNVEV in the germline V gene (reference sequence). The ends were cut back, 6 bases at V and 7 bases at J, with 15 bases in the middle.

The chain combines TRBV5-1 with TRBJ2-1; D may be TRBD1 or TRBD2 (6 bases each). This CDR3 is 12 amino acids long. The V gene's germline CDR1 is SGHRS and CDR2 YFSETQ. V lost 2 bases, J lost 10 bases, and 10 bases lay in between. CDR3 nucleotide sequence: TGCGCCAGCAGCTTAGGGGGGCGCGAGCAGTTCTTC. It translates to CASSLGGREQFF.

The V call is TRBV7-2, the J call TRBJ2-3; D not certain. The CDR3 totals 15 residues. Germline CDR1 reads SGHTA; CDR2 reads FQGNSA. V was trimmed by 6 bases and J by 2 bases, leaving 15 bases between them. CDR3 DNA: TGTGCCAGCAGAAAAGAGGTGCAGCTCACAGATACGCAGTATTTT. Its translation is CASRKEVQLTDTQYF.

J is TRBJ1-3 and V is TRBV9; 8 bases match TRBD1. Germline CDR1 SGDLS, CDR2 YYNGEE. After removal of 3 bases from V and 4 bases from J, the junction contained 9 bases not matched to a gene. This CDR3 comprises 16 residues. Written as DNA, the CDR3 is TGTGCCAGCAGCGCTATGCAGGGGGCGAGGGGAAACACCATATATTTT. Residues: CASSAMQGARGNTIYF.

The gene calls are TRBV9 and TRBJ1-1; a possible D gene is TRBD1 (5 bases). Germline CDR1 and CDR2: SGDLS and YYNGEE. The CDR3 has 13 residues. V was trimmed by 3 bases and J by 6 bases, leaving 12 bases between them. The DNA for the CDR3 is TGTGCCAGCAGCGCCGAGTACAGGTCTGAAGCTTTCTTT. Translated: CASSAEYRSEAFF. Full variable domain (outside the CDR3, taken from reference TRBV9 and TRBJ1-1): DSGVTQTPKHLITATGQRVTLRCSPRSGDLSVYWYQQSLDQGLQFLIQYYNGEERAKGNILERFSAQQFPDLHSELNLSSLELGDSALYFCASSAEYRSEAFFGQGTRLTVV.

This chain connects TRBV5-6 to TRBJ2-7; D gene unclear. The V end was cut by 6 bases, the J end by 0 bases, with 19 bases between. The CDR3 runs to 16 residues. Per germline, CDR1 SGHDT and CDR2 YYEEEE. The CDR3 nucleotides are TGTGCCAGCATCGACTGGCGGTCTGAATTCTCCTACGAGCAGTACTTC. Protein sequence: CASIDWRSEFSYEQYF.

This chain's CDR3 is CASSLAGTGGYEQYF. CDR3 nucleotide sequence: TGTGCCAGCAGCTTGGCCGGGACAGGGGGCTACGAGCAGTACTTC. This chain links TRBV7-9 with TRBJ2-7; TRBD1 matches at 11 bases. CDR3 length: 15 residues. Trimming took 3 bases from V and 3 from J; bases not matched to a gene: 4. Germline-derived CDR1 and CDR2 are SEHNR and FQNEAQ (reference sequence).

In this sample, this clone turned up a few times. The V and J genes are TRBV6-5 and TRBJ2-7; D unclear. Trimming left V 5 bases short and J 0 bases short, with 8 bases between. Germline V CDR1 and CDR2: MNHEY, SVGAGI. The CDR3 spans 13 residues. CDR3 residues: CASSDADSYEQYF. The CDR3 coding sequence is TGTGCCAGCAGTGACGCCGACTCCTACGAGCAGTACTTC.

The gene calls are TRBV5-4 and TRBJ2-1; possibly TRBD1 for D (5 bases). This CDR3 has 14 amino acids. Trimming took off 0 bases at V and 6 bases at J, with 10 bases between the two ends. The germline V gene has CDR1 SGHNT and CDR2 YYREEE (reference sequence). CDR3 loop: CASSLAPRVNEQFF. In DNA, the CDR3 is TGTGCCAGCAGCTTGGCCCCCAGGGTCAATGAGCAGTTCTTC.

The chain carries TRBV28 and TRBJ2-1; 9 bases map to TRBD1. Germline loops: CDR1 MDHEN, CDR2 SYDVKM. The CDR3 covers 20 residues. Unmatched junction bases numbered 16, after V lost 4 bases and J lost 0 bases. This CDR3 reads CASSWDRASGGISSYNEQFF. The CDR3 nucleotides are TGTGCCAGCAGTTGGGACAGGGCGAGCGGCGGAATTAGCTCCTACAATGAGCAGTTCTTC.

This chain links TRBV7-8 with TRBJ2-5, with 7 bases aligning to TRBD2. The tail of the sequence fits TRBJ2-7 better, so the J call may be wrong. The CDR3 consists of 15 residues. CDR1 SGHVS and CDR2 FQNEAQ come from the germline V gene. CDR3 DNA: TGTGCCAGCAGCTCCCTCGGGCGGGAGTTATACGAGCAGTACTTC. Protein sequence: CASSSLGRELYEQYF.

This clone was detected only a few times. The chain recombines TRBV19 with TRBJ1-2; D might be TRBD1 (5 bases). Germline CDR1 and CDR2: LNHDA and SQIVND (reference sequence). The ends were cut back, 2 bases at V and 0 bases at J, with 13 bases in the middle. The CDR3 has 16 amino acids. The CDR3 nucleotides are TGTGCCAGTAGTATACTTCAGGGAGAAGCTAACTATGGCTACACCTTC. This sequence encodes CASSILQGEANYGYTF.

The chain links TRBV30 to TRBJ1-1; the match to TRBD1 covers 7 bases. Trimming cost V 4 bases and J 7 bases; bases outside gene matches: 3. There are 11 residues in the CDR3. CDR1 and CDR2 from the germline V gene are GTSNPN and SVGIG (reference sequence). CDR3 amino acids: CAWTPGGEAFF. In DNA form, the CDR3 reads TGTGCCTGGACCCCAGGGGGTGAAGCTTTCTTT.

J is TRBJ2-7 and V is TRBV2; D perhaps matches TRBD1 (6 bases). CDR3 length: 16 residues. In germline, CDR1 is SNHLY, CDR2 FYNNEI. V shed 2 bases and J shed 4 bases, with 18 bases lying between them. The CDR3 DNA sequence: TGTGCCAGCAGTGAATTCGGCTCCGGACAGTTGTACGAGCAGTACTTC. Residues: CASSEFGSGQLYEQYF.

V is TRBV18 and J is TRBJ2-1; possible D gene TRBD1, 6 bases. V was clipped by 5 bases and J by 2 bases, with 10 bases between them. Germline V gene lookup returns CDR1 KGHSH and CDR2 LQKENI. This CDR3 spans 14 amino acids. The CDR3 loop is CASSKDSPYNEQFF. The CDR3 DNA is TGTGCCAGCTCAAAGGACAGTCCCTACAATGAGCAGTTCTTC.

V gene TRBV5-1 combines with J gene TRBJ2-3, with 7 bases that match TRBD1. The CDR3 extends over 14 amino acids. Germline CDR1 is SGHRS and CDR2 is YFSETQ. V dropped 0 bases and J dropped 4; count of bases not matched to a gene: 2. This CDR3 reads CASSLVQGADTQYF. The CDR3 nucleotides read TGCGCCAGCAGCTTGGTTCAGGGGGCAGATACGCAGTATTTT.

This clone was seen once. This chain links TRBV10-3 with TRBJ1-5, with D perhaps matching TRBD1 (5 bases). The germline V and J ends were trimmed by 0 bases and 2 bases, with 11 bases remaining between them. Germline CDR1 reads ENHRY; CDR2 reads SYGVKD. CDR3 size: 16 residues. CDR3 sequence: CAISESGGRGNQPQHF. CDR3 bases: TGTGCCATCAGTGAGTCGGGGGGAAGGGGCAATCAGCCCCAGCATTTT.

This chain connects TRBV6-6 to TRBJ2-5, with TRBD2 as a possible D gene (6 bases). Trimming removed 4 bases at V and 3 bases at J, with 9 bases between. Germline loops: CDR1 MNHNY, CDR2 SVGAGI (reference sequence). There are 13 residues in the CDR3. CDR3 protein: CASSLIAEETQYF. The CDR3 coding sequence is TGTGCCAGCAGTTTAATAGCGGAAGAGACCCAGTACTTC.

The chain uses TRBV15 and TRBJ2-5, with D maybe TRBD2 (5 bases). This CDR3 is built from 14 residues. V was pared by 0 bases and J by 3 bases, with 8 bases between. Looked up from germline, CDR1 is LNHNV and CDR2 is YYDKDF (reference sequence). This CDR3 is CATSRDRGEETQYF. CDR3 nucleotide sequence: TGTGCCACCAGCAGAGATCGGGGTGAAGAGACCCAGTACTTC.

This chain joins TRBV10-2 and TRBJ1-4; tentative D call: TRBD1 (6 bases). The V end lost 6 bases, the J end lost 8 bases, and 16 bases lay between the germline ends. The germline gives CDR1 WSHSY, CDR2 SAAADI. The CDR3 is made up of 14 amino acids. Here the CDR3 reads CASSGQQGREKLFF. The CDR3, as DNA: TGCGCCAGCAGCGGACAGCAGGGAAGAGAAAAACTGTTTTTT.